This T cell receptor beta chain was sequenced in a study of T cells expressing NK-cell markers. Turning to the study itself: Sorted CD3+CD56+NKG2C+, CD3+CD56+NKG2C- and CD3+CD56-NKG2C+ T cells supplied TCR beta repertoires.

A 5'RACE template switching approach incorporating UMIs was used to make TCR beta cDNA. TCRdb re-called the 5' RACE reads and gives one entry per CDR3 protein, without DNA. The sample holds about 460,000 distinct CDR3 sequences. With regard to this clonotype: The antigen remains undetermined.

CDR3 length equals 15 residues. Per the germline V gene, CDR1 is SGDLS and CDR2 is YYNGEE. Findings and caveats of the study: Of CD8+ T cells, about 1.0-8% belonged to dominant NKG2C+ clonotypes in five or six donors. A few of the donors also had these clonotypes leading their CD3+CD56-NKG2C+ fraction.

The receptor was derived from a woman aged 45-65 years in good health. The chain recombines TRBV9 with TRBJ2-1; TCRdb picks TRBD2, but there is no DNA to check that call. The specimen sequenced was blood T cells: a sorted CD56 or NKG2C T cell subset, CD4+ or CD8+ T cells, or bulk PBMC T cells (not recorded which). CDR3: CASSPGLAPPNEQFF.